Listed below are T cell receptor beta chains from one sample, sequenced in a study of CD8 T cells in ankylosing spondylitis. TCRdb re-analysed the 5' RACE reads in MiXCR, keeping a single row per CDR3 protein. Of some 120,000 distinct CDR3 sequences listed, 7% are singletons. Sequenced material: blood, either unsorted or a sorted T cell fraction (not recorded which). The receptors were gathered from a male donor with ankylosing spondylitis or in good health (not recorded which). Both conserved end residues are part of each CDR3. A D gene is named only where the DNA matches it firmly. A clone size is listed for some rows: how often the clone was seen (once, few, many), or a class if it is expanded.

size: many; D: .; J: TRBJ1-3; V: TRBV27; CDR3: CASSYTYRHSGNTIYF; DNA: TGTGCCAGCAGTTACACCTACAGACACTCTGGAAACACCATATATTTT
size: .; D: .; J: TRBJ1-1; V: TRBV30; CDR3: CAWVPGVNTEAFF; DNA: TGTGCCTGGGTCCCCGGAGTCAACACTGAAGCTTTCTTT
size: few; D: TRBD1; J: TRBJ1-5; V: TRBV20-1; CDR3: CSARRTGNNQPQHF; DNA: TGCAGTGCTAGGAGGACAGGGAACAATCAGCCCCAGCATTTT
size: many; D: .; J: TRBJ1-2; V: TRBV12-3/TRBV12-4; CDR3: CASSKGPGEDYGYTF; DNA: TGTGCCAGCAGTAAGGGCCCAGGAGAGGACTATGGCTACACCTTC
size: many; D: TRBD1; J: TRBJ2-2; V: TRBV12-3/TRBV12-4; CDR3: CASSRDRAIGELFF; DNA: TGTGCCAGCAGCAGAGACAGGGCAATCGGGGAGCTGTTTTTT
size: many; D: TRBD1; J: TRBJ2-1; V: TRBV24-1; CDR3: CATSLTGIHEQFF; DNA: TGTGCCACCAGTCTGACAGGGATCCATGAGCAGTTCTTC
size: many; D: .; J: TRBJ1-3; V: TRBV5-1; CDR3: CASSPGATAGNTIYF; DNA: TGCGCCAGCAGCCCGGGCGCCACCGCAGGAAACACCATATATTTT
size: few; D: .; J: TRBJ1-1; V: TRBV25-1; CDR3: CASAGRGDTEAFF; DNA: TGTGCCAGCGCGGGCAGGGGCGACACTGAAGCTTTCTTT
size: many; D: .; J: TRBJ2-5; V: TRBV27; CDR3: CASSPSRQLQETQYF; DNA: TGTGCCAGCAGTCCCTCCCGACAGTTACAAGAGACCCAGTACTTC
size: many; D: .; J: TRBJ1-1; V: TRBV28; CDR3: CASSLIGQLNTEAFF; DNA: TGTGCCAGCAGTCTTATAGGGCAGTTGAACACTGAAGCTTTCTTT
size: .; D: .; J: TRBJ2-1; V: TRBV27; CDR3: CASSFPGLHGGEQFF; DNA: TGTGCCAGCAGTTTCCCGGGACTGCATGGAGGTGAGCAGTTCTTC
size: many; D: TRBD2; J: TRBJ2-1; V: TRBV5-1; CDR3: CASSSGTSRNEQFF; DNA: TGCGCCAGCAGCTCCGGGACTAGTAGGAATGAGCAGTTCTTC
size: many; D: TRBD2; J: TRBJ2-3; V: TRBV7-8; CDR3: CASSLRSETSGRAKDTQYF; DNA: TGTGCCAGCAGCTTAAGGAGCGAGACTAGCGGGAGGGCCAAAGATACGCAGTATTTT
size: many; D: .; J: TRBJ2-7; V: TRBV9; CDR3: CASSAGEYEQYF; DNA: TGTGCCAGCAGCGCCGGGGAGTACGAGCAGTACTTC
size: many; D: TRBD2; J: TRBJ2-7; V: TRBV7-2; CDR3: CASSVRTSGRGYEQYF; DNA: TGTGCCAGCAGCGTGAGAACTAGCGGGAGAGGGTACGAGCAGTACTTC
size: many; D: TRBD1; J: TRBJ2-7; V: TRBV6-5; CDR3: CASSYSAGQGYEQYF; DNA: TGTGCCAGCAGTTACTCGGCAGGACAGGGGTACGAGCAGTACTTC
size: many; D: .; J: TRBJ2-6; V: TRBV24-1; CDR3: CATSDLEEAGANVLTF; DNA: TGTGCCACCAGTGATTTGGAGGAAGCGGGGGCCAACGTCCTGACTTTC
size: .; D: TRBD1; J: TRBJ2-3; V: TRBV13; CDR3: CASSLGGTGTTDTQYF; DNA: TGTGCCAGCAGCTTAGGCGGGACAGGGACCACAGATACGCAGTATTTT
size: many; D: TRBD1; J: TRBJ2-1; V: TRBV5-1; CDR3: CASSYDPGTGGYNEQFF; DNA: TGCGCCAGCAGCTACGACCCCGGGACAGGGGGCTACAATGAGCAGTTCTTC
size: many; D: TRBD1; J: TRBJ1-1; V: TRBV11-2; CDR3: CASSPRTGSSTEAFF; DNA: TGTGCCAGCAGCCCCCGGACAGGGTCGTCGACTGAAGCTTTCTTT
size: many; D: .; J: TRBJ1-1; V: TRBV19; CDR3: CASSQQGNTEAFF; DNA: TGTGCCAGTAGTCAACAGGGGAACACTGAAGCTTTCTTT
size: many; D: TRBD2; J: TRBJ2-1; V: TRBV7-8; CDR3: CASSSGTSGYYNEQFF; DNA: TGTGCCAGCAGCTCTGGGACTAGCGGATACTACAATGAGCAGTTCTTC
size: few; D: .; J: TRBJ2-2; V: TRBV5-1; CDR3: CASRPGQNTGELFF; DNA: TGCGCCAGCAGGCCGGGACAAAACACCGGGGAGCTGTTTTTT
size: many; D: .; J: TRBJ2-1; V: TRBV27; CDR3: CASSRMSGEQFF; DNA: TGTGCCAGCAGCCGAATGAGCGGGGAGCAGTTCTTC
size: many; D: .; J: TRBJ1-1; V: TRBV29-1; CDR3: CSVGSLLRGDTEAFF; DNA: TGCAGCGTTGGCTCTCTCCTTAGGGGTGACACTGAAGCTTTCTTT
size: few; D: .; J: TRBJ1-3; V: TRBV9; CDR3: CASSEGLRAGNTIYF; DNA: TGTGCCAGCAGCGAAGGACTTCGGGCAGGAAACACCATATATTTT